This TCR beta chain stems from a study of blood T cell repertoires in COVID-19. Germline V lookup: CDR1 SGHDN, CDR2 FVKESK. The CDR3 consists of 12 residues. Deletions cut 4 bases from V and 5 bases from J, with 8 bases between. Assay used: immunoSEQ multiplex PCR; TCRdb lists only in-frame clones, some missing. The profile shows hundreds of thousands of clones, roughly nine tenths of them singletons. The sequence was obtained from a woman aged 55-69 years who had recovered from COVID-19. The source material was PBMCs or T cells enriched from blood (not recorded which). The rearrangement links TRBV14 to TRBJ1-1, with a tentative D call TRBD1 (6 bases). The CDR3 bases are TGTGCCAGCAGCCCGCAGGGGACTGAAGCTTTCTTT. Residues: CASSPQGTEAFF.